This T cell receptor beta chain was captured in a study of T cells after yellow fever vaccination. Overall study context: SMART-Seq v4 Ultra Low Input served to prepare low-cell-number fractions.

The sample holds many counts of this clonotype. TCRdb ran MiXCR on the 5' RACE reads and lists one entry per CDR3 protein. The sample lists 300,000 to 400,000 distinct CDR3 sequences, around a tenth occurring once. The sequence came from a man aged 18 to 30 who received the YFV17D yellow fever vaccine. The starting material was CD4+ T cells sorted from PBMCs, obtained 45 days after the yellow fever booster vaccination.

The CDR3 here is CSASRDSNEQFF. CDR3 sequence (DNA): TGCAGTGCTAGTAGGGACTCCAATGAGCAGTTCTTC. V usage is TRBV20-1 and J usage is TRBJ2-1, with D possibly matching TRBD2 (6 bases). From germline, CDR1 is DFQATT and CDR2 SNEGSKA (reference sequence). This CDR3 contains 12 residues. The V and J ends lost 3 bases and 6 bases respectively, with 9 bases between them.